A selection of T cell receptor beta chains follows, all from one sample in a study of memory CD4+ T cells and cytomegalovirus serostatus. Repertoires were generated with immunoSEQ multiplex PCR, while TCRdb's copy carries only in-frame clones and drops some. The data show tens of thousands of clones, 60% to 80% seen once. The specimen sequenced was memory CD4+ T cells from blood. The receptors originated from an adult in good health and CMV-seronegative. Both conserved end residues are part of each CDR3. The D gene is left open where the match is weak. Not all rows give a size; the values are once, few, many and, for expanded clones, a class.

.	TRBD1	TRBV5-1	TRBJ2-5	CASSPGQAPQYF	TGCGCCAGCAGCCCCGGACAGGCTCCCCAGTACTTC
medium-sized	TRBD1	TRBV5-8	TRBJ1-6	CASSRGGGVGNSPLHF	TGTGCCAGCAGCCGTGGAGGGGGCGTCGGTAATTCACCCCTCCACTTT
.	.	TRBV30	TRBJ2-2	CAWSNKGPGELFF	TGTGCCTGGAGTAATAAGGGCCCCGGGGAGCTGTTTTTT
.	TRBD1	TRBV18	TRBJ1-1	CASSLETGLDTEAFF	TGTGCCAGCTCACTGGAGACAGGGTTGGACACTGAAGCTTTCTTT
.	.	TRBV21-1	TRBJ2-5	CASSGGETGKETQYF	TGTGCCAGCAGTGGGGGAGAGACAGGAAAAGAGACCCAGTACTTC
.	.	TRBV18	TRBJ1-2	CASSPPGSQNYGYTF	TGTGCCAGCTCACCTCCAGGGTCCCAAAACTATGGCTACACCTTC
.	TRBD1	TRBV9	TRBJ1-1	CASSVTQGATEAFF	TGTGCCAGCAGCGTAACACAGGGGGCAACTGAAGCTTTCTTT
.	TRBD1	TRBV7-2	TRBJ2-5	CASSWGQAQETQYF	TGTGCCAGCAGCTGGGGACAGGCCCAGGAGACCCAGTACTTC
.	.	TRBV5-4	TRBJ2-1	CASSLVGRVSRHNEQFF	TGTGCCAGCAGCTTGGTTGGGCGGGTCTCAAGACACAATGAGCAGTTCTTC
.	.	TRBV5-6	TRBJ1-5	CASSLAGNQPQHF	TGTGCCAGCAGCTTGGCAGGCAATCAGCCCCAGCATTTT
.	TRBD2	TRBV11-2	TRBJ2-7	CASSPGLAGYEQYF	TGTGCCAGCAGCCCCGGACTAGCTGGATACGAGCAGTACTTC
.	.	TRBV7-3	TRBJ2-1	CASSLAGLSSYNEQFF	TGTGCCAGCAGCTTAGCGGGGCTGAGCTCCTACAATGAGCAGTTCTTC
.	.	TRBV19	TRBJ1-4	CASSIGRTNEKLFF	TGTGCCAGTAGTATCGGCAGAACCAATGAAAAACTGTTTTTT
.	TRBD1	TRBV2	TRBJ2-5	CASGQGVETQYF	TGTGCCAGCGGACAGGGTGTAGAGACCCAGTACTTC
.	TRBD1	TRBV6-5	TRBJ1-2	CASSYIRTGGNYGYTF	TGTGCCAGCAGTTACATCAGGACAGGGGGGAACTATGGCTACACCTTC
.	TRBD1	TRBV9	TRBJ1-2	CASSSSGTARGYTF	TGTGCCAGCAGCAGCTCCGGGACAGCGCGAGGCTACACCTTC
.	.	TRBV2	TRBJ2-5	CASSGQETQYF	TGTGCCAGCAGTGGTCAAGAGACCCAGTACTTC
.	TRBD1	TRBV6-5	TRBJ1-2	CASSPHDRADGYTF	TGTGCCAGCAGCCCCCACGACAGGGCGGATGGCTACACCTTC
.	TRBD2	TRBV18	TRBJ2-5	CASSPGLAMETQYF	TGTGCCAGCTCACCGGGACTAGCGATGGAGACCCAGTACTTC
few	.	TRBV6-5	TRBJ1-1	CASSYKRAETEAFF	TGTGCCAGCAGTTATAAGAGGGCAGAGACTGAAGCTTTCTTT
.	.	TRBV9	TRBJ2-3	CASSPRPGGVGPDTQYF	TGTGCCAGCAGCCCCCGACCAGGGGGGGTGGGGCCAGATACGCAGTATTTT
.	.	TRBV18	TRBJ2-6	CASSPPTGANVLTF	TGTGCCAGCTCACCACCGACGGGGGCCAACGTCCTGACTTTC
once	.	TRBV2	TRBJ1-4	CASKYRKTTNEKLFF	TGTGCCAGCAAGTACAGAAAAACAACTAATGAAAAACTGTTTTTT
.	TRBD1	TRBV18	TRBJ2-1	CASSDRESLGQFF	TGTGCCAGTTCAGACAGGGAAAGTCTTGGGCAGTTCTTC
.	.	TRBV5-4	TRBJ2-5	CASSLRVEETQYF	TGTGCCAGCAGCTTAAGGGTTGAAGAGACCCAGTACTTC
.	.	TRBV7-9	TRBJ1-2	CASSLESGGVNYGYTF	TGTGCCAGCAGCTTAGAATCGGGGGGCGTTAACTATGGCTACACCTTC
.	TRBD1	TRBV15	TRBJ2-2	CATKIQGVAGELFF	TGTGCCACCAAAATTCAGGGGGTCGCCGGGGAGCTGTTTTTT
.	.	TRBV20-1	TRBJ1-1	CSARGGPEAFF	TGCAGTGCTAGAGGAGGACCTGAAGCTTTCTTT
.	TRBD2	TRBV7-6	TRBJ2-3	CASSPLAGVTTDTQYF	TGTGCCAGCAGCCCACTAGCGGGGGTTACAACAGATACGCAGTATTTT
.	TRBD1	TRBV7-2	TRBJ1-3	CASSPTGDTGNTIYF	TGTGCCAGCAGCCCGACAGGGGATACTGGAAACACCATATATTTT
.	.	TRBV4-1	TRBJ2-3	CASRHGPESTDTQYF	TGCGCCAGCAGGCATGGTCCGGAGTCCACAGATACGCAGTATTTT
few	.	TRBV4-3	TRBJ1-6	CASSQFRDGKLPLHF	TGCGCCAGCAGCCAGTTCCGGGACGGCAAATTGCCCCTCCACTTT
.	.	TRBV18	TRBJ2-2	CASSPPAGTGELFF	TGTGCCAGCTCACCACCAGCGGGCACCGGGGAGCTGTTTTTT
.	TRBD1	TRBV7-9	TRBJ2-2	CASSTRDRDGTGELFF	TGTGCCAGCAGCACCCGGGACAGGGACGGCACCGGGGAGCTGTTTTTT
few	.	TRBV6-4	TRBJ2-2	CASSSGSEAGELFF	TGTGCCAGCAGCTCCGGGAGCGAGGCCGGGGAGCTGTTTTTT
.	TRBD1	TRBV5-1	TRBJ1-2	CASSRETGDGYTF	TGCGCCAGCAGTCGGGAGACAGGGGATGGCTACACCTTC
.	TRBD1	TRBV19	TRBJ1-2	CASSLTGEDGYTF	TGTGCCAGTAGTCTGACAGGGGAGGATGGCTACACCTTC
.	.	TRBV2	TRBJ1-4	CASTEAGSNEKLFF	TGTGCCAGCACCGAAGCAGGGTCTAATGAAAAACTGTTTTTT
.	TRBD2	TRBV7-8	TRBJ2-1	CASSLSGEGYNEQFF	TGTGCCAGCAGCTTATCCGGGGAGGGCTACAATGAGCAGTTCTTC
.	.	TRBV5-4	TRBJ2-2	CASSDKTLSGELFF	TGTGCCAGCAGCGATAAAACCCTCTCGGGGGAGCTGTTTTTT
.	.	TRBV2	TRBJ1-5	CASRTRGQGNQPQHF	TGTGCCAGCAGAACCCGGGGACAAGGCAATCAGCCCCAGCATTTT
.	.	TRBV25-1	TRBJ2-3	CASSEGRGTQYF	TGTGCCAGCAGTGAGGGCCGGGGTACGCAGTATTTT